This T cell receptor beta chain was retrieved from a study of blood T cell repertoires in COVID-19. The overall study: The cDNA or gDNA used as material had been derived from T cells, B-cell-depleted T cells, or PBMCs.

The germline V gene encodes CDR1 PRHDT and CDR2 FYEKMQ (reference sequence). The CDR3 spans 17 residues. J lost 10 bases, V lost 4 bases, and 14 bases had no gene match. In the original workflow: Nucleated cell counts were estimated from reference gene primer amplification. The method was immunoSEQ multiplex PCR; TCRdb's version includes in-frame clones alone and lacks a portion of them. That table is the source of V, J and clone size, and D and trimming were worked out from the DNA. The sample lists around 56,000 clones; roughly 86% were seen once. This clonotype was sampled from a man in his fifties or sixties with active or convalescent COVID-19. Sequenced material: peripheral blood. This chain connects TRBV13 to TRBJ2-1, with 12 bases identical to TRBD2. The CDR3 DNA reads as TGTGCCAGCAGCTCCCGGAAACAGGGACTAGCGGGTGGGGAGCAGTTCTTC. Protein: CASSSRKQGLAGGEQFF.